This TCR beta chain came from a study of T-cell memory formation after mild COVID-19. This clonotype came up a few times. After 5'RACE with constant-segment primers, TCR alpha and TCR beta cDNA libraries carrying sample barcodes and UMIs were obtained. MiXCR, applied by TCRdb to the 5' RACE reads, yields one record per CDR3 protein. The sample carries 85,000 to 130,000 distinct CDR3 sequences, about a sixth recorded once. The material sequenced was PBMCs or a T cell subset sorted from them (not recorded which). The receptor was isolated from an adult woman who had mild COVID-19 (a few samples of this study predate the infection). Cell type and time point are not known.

CDR3: CASSPGLNYGYTF. The CDR3 DNA reads as TGTGCCAGCAGCCCTGGTCTGAACTATGGCTACACCTTC. The chain employs TRBV9 and TRBJ1-2; D uncertain. The V end was cut by 4 bases, the J end by 2 bases, with 9 bases between. This CDR3 contains 13 residues. The germline gives CDR1 SGDLS, CDR2 YYNGEE.